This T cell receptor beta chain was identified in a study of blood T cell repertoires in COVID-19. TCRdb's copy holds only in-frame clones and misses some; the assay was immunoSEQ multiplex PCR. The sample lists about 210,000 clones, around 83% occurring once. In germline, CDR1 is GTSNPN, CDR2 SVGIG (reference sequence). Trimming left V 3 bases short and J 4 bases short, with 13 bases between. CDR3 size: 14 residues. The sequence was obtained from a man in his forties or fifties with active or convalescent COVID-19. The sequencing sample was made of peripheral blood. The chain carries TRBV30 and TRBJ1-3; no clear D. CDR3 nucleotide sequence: TGTGCCTGGAGGAGTAGGGAGTCGGGAAACACCATATATTTT. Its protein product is CAWRSRESGNTIYF.